This TCR beta chain emerged from a study of T cells in Graves' hyperthyroidism and ophthalmopathy. Germline CDR1 is MDHEN and CDR2 is SYDVKM. This CDR3 spans 16 amino acids. RNA transcripts yielded amplified TCR beta CDR3 regions. HTBI primers were the set used in a first-round RT-PCR of the TCR CDR3. A single record per CDR3 protein comes from TCRdb applying MiXCR to the multiplex PCR reads. The sample has some 460,000 distinct CDR3 sequences, 15% to 17% seen once. A word on this clonotype: A much more abundant neighbour one base away suggests this may be a read error.

This chain links TRBV28 with TRBJ2-3, with TRBD2 matching 11 bases. Sequenced input: blood. The sequence derives from a woman under 30 with Graves' hyperthyroidism. In DNA, the CDR3 is TGTGCCAGCGGTTTAACTAGCGGGGGAGGCGCAGATACGCAGTATTTT. Amino acids: CASGLTSGGGADTQYF.